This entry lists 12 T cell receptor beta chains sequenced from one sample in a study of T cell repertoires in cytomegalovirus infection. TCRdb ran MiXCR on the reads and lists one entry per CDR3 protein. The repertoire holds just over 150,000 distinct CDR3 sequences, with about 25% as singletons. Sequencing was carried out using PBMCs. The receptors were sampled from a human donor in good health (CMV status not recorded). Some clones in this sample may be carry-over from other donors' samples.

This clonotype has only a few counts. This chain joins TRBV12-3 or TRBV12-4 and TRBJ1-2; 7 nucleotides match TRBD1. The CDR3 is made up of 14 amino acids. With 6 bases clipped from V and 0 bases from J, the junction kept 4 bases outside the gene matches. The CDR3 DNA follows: TGTGCCAGCAGCGGGGACAGAGCTAACTATGGCTACACCTTC. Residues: CASSGDRANYGYTF.

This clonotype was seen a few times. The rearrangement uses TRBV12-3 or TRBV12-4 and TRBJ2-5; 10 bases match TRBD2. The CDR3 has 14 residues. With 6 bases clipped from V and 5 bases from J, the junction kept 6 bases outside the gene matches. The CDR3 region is CASSFLGLAETQYF. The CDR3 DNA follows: TGTGCCAGCAGCTTTCTGGGACTAGCGGAGACCCAGTACTTC.

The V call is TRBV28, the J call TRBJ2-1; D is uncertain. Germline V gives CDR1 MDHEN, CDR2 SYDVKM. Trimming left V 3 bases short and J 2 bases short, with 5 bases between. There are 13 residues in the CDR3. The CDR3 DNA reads TGTGCCAGCAGTTTCGGTCCCTACAATGAGCAGTTCTTC. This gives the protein CASSFGPYNEQFF.

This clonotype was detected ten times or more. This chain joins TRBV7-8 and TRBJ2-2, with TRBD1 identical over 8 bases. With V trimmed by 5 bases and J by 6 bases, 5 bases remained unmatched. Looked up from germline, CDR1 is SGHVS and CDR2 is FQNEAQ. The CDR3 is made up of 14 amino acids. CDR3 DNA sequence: TGTGCCAGCAGCCCAGGGGGCGGAGCCGGGGAGCTGTTTTTT. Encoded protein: CASSPGGGAGELFF.

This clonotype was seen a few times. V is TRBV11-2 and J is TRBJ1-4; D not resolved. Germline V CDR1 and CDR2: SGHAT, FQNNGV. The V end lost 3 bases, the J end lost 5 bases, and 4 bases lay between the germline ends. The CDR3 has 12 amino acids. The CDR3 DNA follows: TGTGCCAGCAGCTTGCAAAATGAAAAACTGTTTTTT. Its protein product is CASSLQNEKLFF.

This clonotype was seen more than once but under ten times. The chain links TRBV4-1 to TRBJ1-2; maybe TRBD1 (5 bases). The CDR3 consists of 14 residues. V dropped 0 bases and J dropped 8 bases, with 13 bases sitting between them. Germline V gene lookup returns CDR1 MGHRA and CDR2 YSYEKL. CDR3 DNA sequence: TGCGCCAGCAGCCAAGATCTGGGGCGCGGGGGCTACACCTTC. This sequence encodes CASSQDLGRGGYTF.

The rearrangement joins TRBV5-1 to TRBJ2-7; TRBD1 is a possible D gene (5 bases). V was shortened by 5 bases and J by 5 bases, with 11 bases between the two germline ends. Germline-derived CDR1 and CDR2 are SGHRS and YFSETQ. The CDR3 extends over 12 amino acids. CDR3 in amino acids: CASRGHRDEQYF. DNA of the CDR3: TGCGCCAGCAGAGGACACCGGGACGAGCAGTACTTC.

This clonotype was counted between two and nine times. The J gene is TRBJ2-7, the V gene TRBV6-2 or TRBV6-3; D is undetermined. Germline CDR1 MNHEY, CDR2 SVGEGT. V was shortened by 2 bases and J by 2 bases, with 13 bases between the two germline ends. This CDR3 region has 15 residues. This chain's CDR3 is CASSYARRPPYEQYF. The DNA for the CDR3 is TGTGCCAGCAGTTACGCCCGACGGCCTCCCTACGAGCAGTACTTC.

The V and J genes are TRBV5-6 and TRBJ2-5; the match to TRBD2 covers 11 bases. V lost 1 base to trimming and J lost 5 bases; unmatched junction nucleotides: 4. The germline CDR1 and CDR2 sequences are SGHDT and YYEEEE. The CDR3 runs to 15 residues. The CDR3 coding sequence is TGTGCCAGCAGCTTGCGTTCTAGCGGGGGGGAGACCCAGTACTTC. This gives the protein CASSLRSSGGETQYF.

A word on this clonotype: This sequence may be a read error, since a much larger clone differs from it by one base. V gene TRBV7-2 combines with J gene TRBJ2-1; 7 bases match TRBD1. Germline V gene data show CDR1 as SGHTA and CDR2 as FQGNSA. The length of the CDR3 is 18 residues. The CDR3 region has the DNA TGTGTCAGCAGCCCAACCGGGACAGTAGTCCGAAACTACAATGAGCAGTTCTTC. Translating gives CVSSPTGTVVRNYNEQFF.

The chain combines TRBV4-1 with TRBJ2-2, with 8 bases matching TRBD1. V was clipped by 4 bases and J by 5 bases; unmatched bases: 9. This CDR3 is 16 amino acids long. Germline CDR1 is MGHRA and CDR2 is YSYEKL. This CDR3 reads CASSLDGGTGTGELFF. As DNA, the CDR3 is TGCGCCAGCAGCCTAGATGGCGGGACAGGAACCGGGGAGCTGTTTTTT.

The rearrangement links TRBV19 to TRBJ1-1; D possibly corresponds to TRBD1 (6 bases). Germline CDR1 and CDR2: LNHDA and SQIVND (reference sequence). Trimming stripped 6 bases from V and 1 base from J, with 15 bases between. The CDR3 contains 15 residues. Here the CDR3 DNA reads TGTGCCAGTAGCCTCAAAACAGGGCCGAACACTGAAGCTTTCTTT. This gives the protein CASSLKTGPNTEAFF.